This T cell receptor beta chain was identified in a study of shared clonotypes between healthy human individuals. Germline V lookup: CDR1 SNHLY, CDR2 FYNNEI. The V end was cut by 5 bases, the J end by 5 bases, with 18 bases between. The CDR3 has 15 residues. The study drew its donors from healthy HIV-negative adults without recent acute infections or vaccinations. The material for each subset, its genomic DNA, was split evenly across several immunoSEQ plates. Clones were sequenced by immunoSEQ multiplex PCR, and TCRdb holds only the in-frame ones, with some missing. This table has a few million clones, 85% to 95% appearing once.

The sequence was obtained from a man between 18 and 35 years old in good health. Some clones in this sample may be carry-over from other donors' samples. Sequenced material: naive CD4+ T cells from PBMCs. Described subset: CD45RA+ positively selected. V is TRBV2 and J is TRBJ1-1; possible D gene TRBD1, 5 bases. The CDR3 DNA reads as TGTGCCAGCAGTTATTTACAGCCGGGGGAGACTGAAGCTTTCTTT. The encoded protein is CASSYLQPGETEAFF.